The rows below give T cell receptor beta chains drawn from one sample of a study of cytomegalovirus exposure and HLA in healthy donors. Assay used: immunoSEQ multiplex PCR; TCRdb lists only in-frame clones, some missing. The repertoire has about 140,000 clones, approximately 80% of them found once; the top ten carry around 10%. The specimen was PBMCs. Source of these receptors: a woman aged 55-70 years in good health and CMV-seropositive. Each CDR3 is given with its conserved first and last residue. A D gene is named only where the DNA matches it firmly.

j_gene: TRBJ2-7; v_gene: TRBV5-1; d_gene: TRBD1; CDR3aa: CASSPTGTGGNEQYF
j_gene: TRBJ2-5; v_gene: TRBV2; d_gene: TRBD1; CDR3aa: CASRGTGEETQYF
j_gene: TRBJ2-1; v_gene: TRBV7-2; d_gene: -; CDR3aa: CASSLMWAVFNEQFF
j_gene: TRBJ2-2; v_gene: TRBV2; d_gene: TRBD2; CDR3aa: CASTREGGRMSTGELFF
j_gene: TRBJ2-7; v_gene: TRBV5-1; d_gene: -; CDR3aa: CASSLRGSEQYF
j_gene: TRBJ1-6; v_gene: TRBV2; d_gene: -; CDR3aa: CASGRGSYNSPLHF
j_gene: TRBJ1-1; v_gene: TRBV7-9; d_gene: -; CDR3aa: CASRIRDLGTEAFF
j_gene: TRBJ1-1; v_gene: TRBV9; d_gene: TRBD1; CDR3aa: CASSRTGGDRAPTEAFF
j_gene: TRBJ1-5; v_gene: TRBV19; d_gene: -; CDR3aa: CASSMAGSSNQPQHF
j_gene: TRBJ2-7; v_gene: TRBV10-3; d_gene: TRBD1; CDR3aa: CAISEEGAREQYF
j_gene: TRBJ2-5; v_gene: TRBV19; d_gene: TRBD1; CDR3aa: CATSLPGTGVETQYF
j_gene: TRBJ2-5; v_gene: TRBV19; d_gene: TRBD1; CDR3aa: CASSADREKAQYF
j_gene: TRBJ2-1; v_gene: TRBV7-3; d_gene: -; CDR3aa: CASSLTRNYHFNEQFF
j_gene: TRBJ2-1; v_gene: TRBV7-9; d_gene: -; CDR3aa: CASTPKALYNEQFF
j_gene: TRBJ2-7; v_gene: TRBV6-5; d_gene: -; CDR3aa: CASSKRQEQYF
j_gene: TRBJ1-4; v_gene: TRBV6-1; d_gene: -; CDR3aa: CASRAPGGIEKLFF
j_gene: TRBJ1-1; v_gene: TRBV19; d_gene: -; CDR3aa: CASSSQSYTEAFF
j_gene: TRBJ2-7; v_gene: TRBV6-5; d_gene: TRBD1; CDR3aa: CASSYSRGFRSYEQYF
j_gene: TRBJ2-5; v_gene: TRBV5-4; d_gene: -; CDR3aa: CASSLAVGRGYQETQYF
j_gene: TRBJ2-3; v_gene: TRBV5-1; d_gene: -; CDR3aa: CASSLAGSSTDTQYF
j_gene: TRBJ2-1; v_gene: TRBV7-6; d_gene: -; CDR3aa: CASSLESGFQFF
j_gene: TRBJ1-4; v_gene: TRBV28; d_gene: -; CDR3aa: CATVAANEKLFF
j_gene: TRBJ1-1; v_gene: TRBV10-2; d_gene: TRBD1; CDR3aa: CASSSTGTGNTEAFF
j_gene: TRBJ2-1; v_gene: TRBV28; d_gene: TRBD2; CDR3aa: CASSFLAGVGNEQFF
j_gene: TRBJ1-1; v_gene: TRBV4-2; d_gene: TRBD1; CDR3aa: CASSQDQPGGRMNTEAFF
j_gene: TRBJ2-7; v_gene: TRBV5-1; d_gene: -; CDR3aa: CASSPLASSSYEQYF
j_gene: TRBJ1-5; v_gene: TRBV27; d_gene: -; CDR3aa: CASSGSRVNNQPQHF
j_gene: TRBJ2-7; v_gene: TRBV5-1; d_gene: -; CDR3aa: CASSLEVGGYEQYF
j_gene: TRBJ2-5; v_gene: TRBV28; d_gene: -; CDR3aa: CASSIPSLGRDQETQYF
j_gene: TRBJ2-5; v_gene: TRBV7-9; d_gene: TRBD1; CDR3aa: CASSPQGQGDETQYF
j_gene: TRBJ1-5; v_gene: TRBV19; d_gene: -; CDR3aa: CASSFHYQPQHF
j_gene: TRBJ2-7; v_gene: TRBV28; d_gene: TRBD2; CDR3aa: CASSGTSEAYEQYF
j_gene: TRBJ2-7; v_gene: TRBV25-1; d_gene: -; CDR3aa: CASSELGPGGYEQYF
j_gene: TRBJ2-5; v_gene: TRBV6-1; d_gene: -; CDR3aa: CASSPDRVSQTQYF
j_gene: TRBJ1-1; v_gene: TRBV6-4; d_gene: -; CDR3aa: CASSDTGFTEAFF
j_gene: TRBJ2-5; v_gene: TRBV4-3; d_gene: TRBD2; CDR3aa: CASSLLAGGGETQYF
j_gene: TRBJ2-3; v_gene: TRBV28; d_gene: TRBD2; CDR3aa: CASSFSREALTDTQYF
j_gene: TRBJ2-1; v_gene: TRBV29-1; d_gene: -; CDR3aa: CSVEGTDYNEQFF
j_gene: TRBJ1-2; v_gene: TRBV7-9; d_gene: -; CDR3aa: CASSTERGGYYGYTF
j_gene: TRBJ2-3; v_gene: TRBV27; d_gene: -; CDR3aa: CASTRGGSTDTQYF
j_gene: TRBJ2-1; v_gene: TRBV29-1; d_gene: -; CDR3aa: CSVEMAPRNEQFF
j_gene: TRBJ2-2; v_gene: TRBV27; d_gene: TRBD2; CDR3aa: CASRGGWQRNTGELFF
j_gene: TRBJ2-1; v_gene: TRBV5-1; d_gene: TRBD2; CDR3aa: CASSSGSTGLDNEQFF
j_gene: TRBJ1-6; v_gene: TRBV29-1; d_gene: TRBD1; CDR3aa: CSVIQGADSPLHF
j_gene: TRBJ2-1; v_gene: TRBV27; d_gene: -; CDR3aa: CASSLFPESGSYNEQFF
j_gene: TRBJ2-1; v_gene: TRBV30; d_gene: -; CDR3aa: CAWSGDLLRNEQFF
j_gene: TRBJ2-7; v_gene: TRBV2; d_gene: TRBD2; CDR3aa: CASRTSGSFYEQYF
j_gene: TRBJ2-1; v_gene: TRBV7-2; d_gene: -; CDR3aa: CASSLAVDPSYNEQFF
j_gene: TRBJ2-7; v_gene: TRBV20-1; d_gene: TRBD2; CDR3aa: CSAGLVEQYF
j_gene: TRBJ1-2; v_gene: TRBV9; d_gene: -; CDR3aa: CASSLDSIYGYTF
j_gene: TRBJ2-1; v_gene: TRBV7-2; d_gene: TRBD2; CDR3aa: CASTAGTSGNNEQFF
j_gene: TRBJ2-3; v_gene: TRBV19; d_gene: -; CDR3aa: CASSQGNLGDTQYF
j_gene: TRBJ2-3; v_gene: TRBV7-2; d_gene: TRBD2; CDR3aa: CASSLELAGGADTQYF
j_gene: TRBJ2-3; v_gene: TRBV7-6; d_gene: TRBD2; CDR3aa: CASSLAGGFTDTQYF